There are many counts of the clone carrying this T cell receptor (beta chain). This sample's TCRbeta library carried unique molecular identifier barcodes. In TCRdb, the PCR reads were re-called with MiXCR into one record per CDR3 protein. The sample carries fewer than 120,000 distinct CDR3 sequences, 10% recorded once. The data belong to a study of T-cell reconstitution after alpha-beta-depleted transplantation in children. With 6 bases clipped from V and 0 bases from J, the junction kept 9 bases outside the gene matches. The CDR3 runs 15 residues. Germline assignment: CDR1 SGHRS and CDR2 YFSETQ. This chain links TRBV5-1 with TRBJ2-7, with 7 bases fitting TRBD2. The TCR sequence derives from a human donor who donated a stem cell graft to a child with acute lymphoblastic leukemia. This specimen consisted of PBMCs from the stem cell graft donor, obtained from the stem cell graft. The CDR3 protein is CASTPSGGDSYEQYF. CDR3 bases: TGCGCCAGCACCCCGTCGGGGGGAGACTCCTACGAGCAGTACTTC.